The subject of this entry is one T cell receptor (beta chain). It has no known antigen specificity. No base quality information exists; no much larger clone differs at one position. This specimen belongs to a study of PD-L1 blockade in urothelial cancer (dated by TCRdb to about 2017). Regarding the complete study: Therapy was started at some point between 2013 and 2015 for all patients, and atezolizumab 1,200 mg was administered intravenously every 3 weeks. Twenty-five of 29 patients were males with bladder-origin urothelial cancer, and about 60% of the 29 reported a prior smoking history. Patients had an ECOG performance status of 0 or 1 and had received between 0 and 3 prior chemotherapy regimens. Blood samples were analyzed at 3 weeks after treatment start (second dose) and at 6 weeks after treatment start. Blood samples gave a median of around 140,000 T cells and some 83,000 unique TCRs, with a median clonality of around 0.08. The study was an exploratory multi-omic analysis of somatic, immune and clinical correlates of response to PD-L1 blockade with atezolizumab in urothelial cancer. Pretreatment tumor samples, along with matched peripheral blood collected serially before and after atezolizumab treatment, underwent TCR sequencing. Progression-free survival longer than 6 months counted as durable clinical benefit, and TCR features were additionally tested against both progression-free and overall survival. In the same patients who had TCR sequencing, pretreatment tumors also underwent whole exome sequencing and RNA sequencing. Nine patients reached durable clinical benefit, while 15 to 20 patients did not. Around 30 patients had pretreatment blood TCR-seq, 24 had at least one posttreatment blood collection, and 24 had tumor TCR-seq. What the authors observed across the whole study: Because of the small sample size (n of about 30) and the many exploratory analyses performed, the results are intended to be regarded as hypothesis-generating. Improved progression-free and overall survival was associated with having pretreatment peripheral blood TCR clonality below the median. Patients with durable benefit showed greater expansion of tumor-associated TCR clones in peripheral blood 3 weeks after starting treatment (n of about 20, p = 0.022).

Synthetic TCR analog templates were spiked into each PCR to estimate absolute template abundance from read counts. The immunoSEQ assay used bias-controlled V and J gene primers to amplify TCRbeta CDR3 regions from genomic DNA. Sequencing of rearranged TCRbeta segments was performed at approximately 20X coverage. Turning to the authors' computational methods: Clustering was used to correct sequencing errors, and CDR3s were annotated against IMGT so that V, D and J genes could be assigned. Downstream analyses used only productive TCRbeta rearrangements, leaving out any out-of-frame or stop-codon sequences. To compute clonality, Shannon entropy was normalized by the log of the number of unique productive sequences and then subtracted from one. Fisher's exact test with Benjamini-Hochberg correction, using a cutoff of adjusted p below 0.01, was how clones that differed between time points or between blood and tumor were identified. TCRdb took over this immuneACCESS table, retaining in-frame rearrangements with V and J assigned. Such tables are incomplete; in checked studies, under half of the missing clones stem from an unresolved V gene, and the remainder is unexplained. V, J and clone size reflect that table, while D and trimming were determined from the DNA. The sample records roughly 49,000 clones, about 82% of which are singletons. Around 20% of the sample is held by the ten biggest clonotypes.

Per the publication, the time point label means: pretreatment peripheral blood. The cohort comprised approximately 30 patients with locally advanced or metastatic urothelial carcinoma treated at Memorial Sloan Kettering on a trial protocol. Peripheral blood mononuclear cells were collected pretreatment and during treatment, with between 1 and 8 total time points obtained per patient. The Qiagen DNeasy Blood extraction kit was used to purify genomic DNA from total PBMCs and tumor samples. Collected pretreatment and during treatment, PBMCs were isolated and stored as previously described. CDR1 LGHNT and CDR2 FRNRAP are derived from the germline V gene. The CDR3 has 19 amino acids, counting the end cysteine and phenylalanine. Kept here is only the CDR3 DNA, which spans 57 bases and is read in frame from base 1. V sheds 0 bases and J sheds 2 bases, leaving 22 bases between their ends.

The V and J genes are TRBV12-5 and TRBJ2-5, with an unclear D gene assignment. Here the sequenced sample was PBMCs, taken around atezolizumab (anti-PD-L1) treatment. The receptor's source is a man in his fifties or sixties with urothelial cancer. The nucleotides read TGTGCTAGTGGTTTGGTACTAAGCTCCGTAGACCCAAAACAAGAGACCCAGTACTTC. This translates into CASGLVLSSVDPKQETQYF.